The sequence of this T cell receptor beta chain was determined in a study of cytomegalovirus exposure and HLA in healthy donors. Primers: 60 Vbeta forward and 13 Jbeta reverse. In the authors' workflow: An analysis performed later counted 74 million or so unique TCR beta chains (around 9.9 million of them shared). Using immunoSEQ multiplex PCR, the repertoire was profiled, and TCRdb retains in-frame clones only, with some absent. From that table come the V and J calls and clone size; the DNA was used to work out D and trimming. The profile shows 90,000 to 120,000 clones, around three quarters of them singletons. Germline trimming cut 7 bases from V and 5 bases from J; bases unmatched to any gene: 8. The CDR3 loop spans 13 amino acids. The germline gives CDR1 SEHNR, CDR2 FQNEAQ (reference sequence).

The V and J genes are TRBV7-9 and TRBJ2-7, with TRBD1 identical over 7 bases. This TCR was sampled from a man younger than 45 in good health and CMV-seronegative. The source material was PBMCs. The CDR3: CASKLTGVDEQYF. The CDR3, as DNA: TGTGCCAGCAAATTAACAGGGGTAGACGAGCAGTACTTC.